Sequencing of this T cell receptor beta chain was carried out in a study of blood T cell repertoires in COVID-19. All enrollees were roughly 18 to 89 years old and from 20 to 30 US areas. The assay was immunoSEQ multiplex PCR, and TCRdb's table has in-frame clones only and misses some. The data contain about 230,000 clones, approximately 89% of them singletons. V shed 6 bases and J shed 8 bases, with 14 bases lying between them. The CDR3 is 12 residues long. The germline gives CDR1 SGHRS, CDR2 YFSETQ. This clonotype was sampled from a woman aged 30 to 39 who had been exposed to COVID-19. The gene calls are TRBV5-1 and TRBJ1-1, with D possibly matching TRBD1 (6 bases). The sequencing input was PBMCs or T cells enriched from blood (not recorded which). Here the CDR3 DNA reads TGCGCCAGCACCCGTTCGGGACAAGAAGCTTTCTTT. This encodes CASTRSGQEAFF.